Listed below are T cell receptor beta chains from one sample, sequenced in a study of long-term antiretroviral therapy in people with HIV. TCRdb's table, derived via immunoSEQ multiplex PCR, lists solely in-frame clones and lacks some. The data contain some 25,000 clones, approximately 81% of them singletons. The sample was unsorted PBMCs, taken 3 years after starting antiretroviral therapy. These receptors all stem from a man aged 35 to 55 with HIV. Both conserved end residues are part of each CDR3.

TRBV19,TRBJ1-1,CASSDGTEAFF
TRBV29-1,TRBJ1-5,CSARGGRINQPQHF
TRBV7-9,TRBJ2-7,CASSGGASGIHGQYF
TRBV5-6,TRBJ2-1,CASSSYLTHEQFF
TRBV6-6,TRBJ1-4,CASSPTGHNEKLFF
TRBV5-1,TRBJ2-2,CASSSALAGGPVAGELFF
TRBV6-1,TRBJ2-5,CASRRDPETQYF
TRBV7-9,TRBJ1-5,CASSSSAQPQHF
TRBV6-1,TRBJ2-2,CASSGPRGRYTGELFF
TRBV19,TRBJ2-5,CASSSPGLAGYKETQYF
TRBV29-1,TRBJ2-1,CSVTQYKGQFF
TRBV4-3,TRBJ2-7,CASSQSTGGGYEQYF
TRBV25-1,TRBJ1-3,CATRTGPGNTIYF
TRBV19,TRBJ2-7,CASSMGTLPSEQYF
TRBV11-2,TRBJ2-7,CASSQEMTAATYEQYF
TRBV7-8,TRBJ1-1,CASSFSRGTEAFF
TRBV13,TRBJ2-7,CASSGTGYEQYF
TRBV5-4,TRBJ2-2,CASSLGGGSGTGELFF
TRBV28,TRBJ1-2,CASSFEGANYGYTF
TRBV10-1,TRBJ2-7,CASSATGRHEQYF
TRBV6-1,TRBJ1-3,CASMNPGSSGNTIYF
TRBV10-3,TRBJ2-1,CAIGTRTGGYNEQFF
TRBV7-8,TRBJ2-7,CASSVYGTGPYEQYF
TRBV15,TRBJ1-5,CATSRDKYQPQHF